This T cell receptor beta chain comes out of a study of T cells after yellow fever vaccination. TCRdb ran MiXCR on the 5' RACE reads and lists one entry per CDR3 protein. Of 600,000 to 750,000 distinct CDR3 sequences listed, around 12% are singletons. The length of the CDR3 is 22 residues. Germline V CDR1 and CDR2: LGHNT, FRNRAP. With 0 bases clipped from V and 1 base from J, the junction kept 16 bases outside the gene matches. The V call is TRBV12-5, the J call TRBJ2-3; 13 bases are shared with TRBD2. The specimen was PBMCs, collected on the day of the yellow fever booster vaccination. This sequence was found in a man in his thirties or forties who received the YFV17D yellow fever vaccine. This chain's CDR3 is CASGLVLHPGLAGTYGTDTQYF. In nucleotides, the CDR3 is TGTGCTAGTGGTTTGGTACTCCATCCGGGACTAGCGGGAACCTACGGCACAGATACGCAGTATTTT.